This T cell receptor beta chain was observed in a study of blood T cells in healthy people across ages. Per germline, CDR1 MNHEY and CDR2 SVGAGI. This CDR3 region has 14 residues. Trimming left V 6 bases short and J 1 base short, with 12 bases between. Study conclusions and caveats: Unsorted PBMC material precluded a definitive naive versus antigen-experienced comparison. Higher diversity, along with more naive CD4+ cells, distinguished long-lived donors from aged donors.

Together with a sample-barcoded 5' primer, a J-beta primer mix was included in a second PCR lasting about 7 to 11 cycles. TCRdb reanalysed the 5' RACE reads using MiXCR and keeps one entry per CDR3 protein. This sample yields under 850,000 distinct CDR3 sequences, of which under 40% are seen a single time; around 13% belongs to the top ten. Points on this clonotype: Antigen specificity is unknown.

This TCR was recovered from a man between 18 and 29 years old in good health. The material sequenced was blood. The chain carries TRBV6-5 and TRBJ1-1; possibly TRBD1 for D (5 bases). This chain's CDR3 is CASRVVDRNTEAFF. The CDR3, as DNA: TGTGCCAGCAGAGTAGTTGACAGGAACACTGAAGCTTTCTTT.